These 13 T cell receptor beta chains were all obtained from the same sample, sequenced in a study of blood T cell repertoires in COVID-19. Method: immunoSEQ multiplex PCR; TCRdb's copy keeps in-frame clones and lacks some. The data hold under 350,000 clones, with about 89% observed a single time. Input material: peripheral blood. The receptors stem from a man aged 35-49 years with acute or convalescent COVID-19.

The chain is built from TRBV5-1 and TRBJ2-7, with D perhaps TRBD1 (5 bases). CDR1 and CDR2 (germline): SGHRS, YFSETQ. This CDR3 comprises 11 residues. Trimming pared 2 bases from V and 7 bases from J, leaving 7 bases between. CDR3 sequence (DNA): TGCGCCAGCAGCTTCAGGGAAGAGCAGTACTTC. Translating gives CASSFREEQYF.

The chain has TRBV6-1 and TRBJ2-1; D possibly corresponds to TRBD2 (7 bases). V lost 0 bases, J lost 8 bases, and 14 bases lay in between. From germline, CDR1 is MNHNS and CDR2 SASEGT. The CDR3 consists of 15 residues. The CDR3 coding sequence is TGTGCCAGCAGTGAAGCGAGAAGGGGGAGGGATGAGCAGTTCTTC. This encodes CASSEARRGRDEQFF.

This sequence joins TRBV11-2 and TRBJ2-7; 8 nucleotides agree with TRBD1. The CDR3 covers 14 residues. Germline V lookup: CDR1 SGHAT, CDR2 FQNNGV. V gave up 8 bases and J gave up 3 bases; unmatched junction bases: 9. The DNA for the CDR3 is TGTGCCAGCGAGAACCAGGGGGCGAACTACGAGCAGTACTTC. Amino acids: CASENQGANYEQYF.

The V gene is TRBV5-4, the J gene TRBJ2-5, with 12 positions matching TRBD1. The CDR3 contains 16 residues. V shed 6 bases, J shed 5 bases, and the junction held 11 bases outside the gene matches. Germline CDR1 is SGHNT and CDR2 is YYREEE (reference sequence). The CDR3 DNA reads TGTGCCAGCACCATGATCGGGACAGGGGGCAAGGAGACCCAGTACTTC. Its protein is CASTMIGTGGKETQYF.

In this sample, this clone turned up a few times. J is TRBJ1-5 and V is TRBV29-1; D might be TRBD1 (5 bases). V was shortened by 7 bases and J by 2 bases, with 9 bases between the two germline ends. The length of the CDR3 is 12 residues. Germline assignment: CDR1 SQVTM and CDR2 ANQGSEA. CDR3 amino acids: CSAQGGNQPQHF. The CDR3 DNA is TGCAGCGCCCAAGGGGGCAATCAGCCCCAGCATTTT.

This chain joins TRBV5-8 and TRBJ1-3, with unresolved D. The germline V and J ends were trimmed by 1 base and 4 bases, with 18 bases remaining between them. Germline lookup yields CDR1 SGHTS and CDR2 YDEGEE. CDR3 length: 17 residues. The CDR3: CASSLYEGSMYGNTIYF. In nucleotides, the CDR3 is TGTGCCAGCAGCTTGTATGAGGGATCGATGTACGGAAACACCATATATTTT.

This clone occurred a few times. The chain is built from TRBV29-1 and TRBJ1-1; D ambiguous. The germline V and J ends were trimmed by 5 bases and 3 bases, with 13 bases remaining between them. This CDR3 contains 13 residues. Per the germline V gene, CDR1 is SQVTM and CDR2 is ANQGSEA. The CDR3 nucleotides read TGCAGCGTTCGTGTTAACGAGGACACTGAAGCTTTCTTT. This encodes CSVRVNEDTEAFF. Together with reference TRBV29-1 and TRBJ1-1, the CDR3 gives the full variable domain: SAVISQKPSRDICQRGTSLTIQCQVDSQVTMMFWYRQQPGQSLTLIATANQGSEATYESGFVIDKFPISRPNLTFSTLTVSNMSPEDSSIYLCSVRVNEDTEAFFGQGTRLTVV.

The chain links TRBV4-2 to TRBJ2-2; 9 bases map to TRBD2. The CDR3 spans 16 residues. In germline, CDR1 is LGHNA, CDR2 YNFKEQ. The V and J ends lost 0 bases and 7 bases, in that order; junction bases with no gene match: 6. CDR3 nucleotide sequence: TGTGCCAGCAGCCAAGAGCTAGCGGGGTTCAACGGGGAGCTGTTTTTT. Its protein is CASSQELAGFNGELFF.

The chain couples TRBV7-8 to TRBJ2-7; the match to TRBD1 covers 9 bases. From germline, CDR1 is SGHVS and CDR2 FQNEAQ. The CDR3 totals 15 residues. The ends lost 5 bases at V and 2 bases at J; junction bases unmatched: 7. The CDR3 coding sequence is TGTGCCAGCAGCCCCCGGACAGGGGTCCCCTACGAGCAGTACTTC. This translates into CASSPRTGVPYEQYF.

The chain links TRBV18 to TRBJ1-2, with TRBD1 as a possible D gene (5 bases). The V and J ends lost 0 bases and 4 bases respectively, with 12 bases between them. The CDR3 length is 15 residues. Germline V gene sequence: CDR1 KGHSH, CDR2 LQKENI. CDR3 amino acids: CASSPPGGVAYGYTF. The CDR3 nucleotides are TGTGCCAGCTCACCACCCGGGGGGGTAGCCTATGGCTACACCTTC.

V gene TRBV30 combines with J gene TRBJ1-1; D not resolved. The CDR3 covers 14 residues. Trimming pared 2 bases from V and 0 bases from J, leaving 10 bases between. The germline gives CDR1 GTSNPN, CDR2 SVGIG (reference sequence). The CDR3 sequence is CAWSRGGMNTEAFF. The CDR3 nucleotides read TGTGCCTGGAGTCGTGGAGGGATGAACACTGAAGCTTTCTTT.

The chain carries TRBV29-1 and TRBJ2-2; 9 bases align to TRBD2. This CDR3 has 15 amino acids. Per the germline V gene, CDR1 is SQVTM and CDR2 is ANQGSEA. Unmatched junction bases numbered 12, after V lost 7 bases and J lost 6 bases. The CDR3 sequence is CSAYSGERGAGELFF. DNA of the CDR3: TGCAGCGCCTATTCGGGCGAGCGGGGGGCCGGGGAGCTGTTTTTT.

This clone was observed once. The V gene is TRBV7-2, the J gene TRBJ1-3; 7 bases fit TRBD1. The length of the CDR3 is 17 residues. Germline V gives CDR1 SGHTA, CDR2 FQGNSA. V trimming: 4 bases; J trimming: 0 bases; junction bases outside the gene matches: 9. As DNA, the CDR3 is TGTGCCAGCAGCTACCCCCCGGGACAGCGCTCTGGAAACACCATATATTTT. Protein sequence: CASSYPPGQRSGNTIYF.